Listed below are T cell receptor beta chains from one sample, sequenced in a study of CD8 T cells in Susac syndrome. TCRdb re-called the immunoSEQ multiplex PCR reads through MiXCR, storing one row per CDR3 protein. The table lists some 100,000 distinct CDR3 sequences, about 92% of them singletons. The source material was CD4+ T cells from PBMCs. These receptors originate from a human donor with multiple sclerosis. The CDR3 runs from the conserved cysteine through the conserved F or W. Fields, in order: clone size, J gene, V gene, D gene, CDR3 protein, CDR3 DNA. The D gene is left open where the match is weak. Where a row states a size, it is once, few, many or the class of an expanded clone; other rows omit it.

. | TRBJ2-1 | TRBV30 | TRBD2 | CGWSSGGYNEQFF | TGTGGGTGGAGTAGCGGGGGATACAATGAGCAGTTCTTC
. | TRBJ1-5 | TRBV20-1 | . | CSARDRGRDNQPQHF | TGCAGTGCTAGAGATAGGGGCAGGGATAATCAGCCCCAGCATTTT
. | TRBJ2-7 | TRBV7-9 | TRBD2 | CASSLGGGSSYEQYF | TGTGCCAGCAGCTTGGGCGGGGGGAGCTCCTACGAGCAGTACTTC
. | TRBJ2-2 | TRBV6-2/TRBV6-3 | . | CASSYWRSKERLDRGKNTRELFF | TGTGCCAGCAGTTACTGGCGGTCCAAAGAGAGGTTGGATCGAGGGAAAAACACCCGGGAGCTGTTTTTT
. | TRBJ2-1 | TRBV10-3 | TRBD2 | CAISTGLAGVNEQFF | TGTGCCATCAGCACGGGACTAGCGGGGGTCAATGAGCAGTTCTTC
. | TRBJ2-2 | TRBV9 | . | CASSTQGSTGELFF | TGTGCCAGCAGCACCCAGGGATCCACCGGGGAGCTGTTTTTT
. | TRBJ2-3 | TRBV5-1 | . | CASSLAGTSTDTQYF | TGCGCCAGCAGCTTGGCAGGGACTAGCACAGATACGCAGTATTTT
. | TRBJ1-1 | TRBV5-1 | TRBD1 | CASSPNPRGLTQKIGTEAFF | TGCGCCAGCAGCCCGAACCCGAGGGGGCTAACACAAAAGATCGGCACTGAAGCTTTCTTT
. | TRBJ2-2 | TRBV2 | TRBD1 | CASKGTGETGELFF | TGTGCCAGCAAGGGGACAGGGGAGACCGGGGAGCTGTTTTTT
. | TRBJ2-1 | TRBV9 | TRBD2 | CASSVGLSGGRYNEQFF | TGTGCCAGCAGCGTAGGTTTGAGCGGGGGCCGATACAATGAGCAGTTCTTC
. | TRBJ1-2 | TRBV5-1 | . | CASSGVNYGYTF | TGCGCCAGCAGTGGGGTTAACTATGGCTACACCTTC
. | TRBJ2-6 | TRBV15 | . | CATSRATDHSGANVLTF | TGTGCCACCAGCAGAGCGACAGATCACTCTGGGGCCAACGTCCTGACTTTC
. | TRBJ1-2 | TRBV28 | . | CASSFSQYGYTF | TGTGCCAGCAGTTTTTCCCAGTATGGCTACACCTTC
. | TRBJ2-5 | TRBV10-3 | TRBD2 | CAISGPQLLANQETQYF | TGTGCCATCAGTGGGCCCCAACTACTAGCGAACCAAGAGACCCAGTACTTC
. | TRBJ1-2 | TRBV29-1 | TRBD1 | CSVERDRPGYTF | TGCAGCGTCGAAAGGGACAGGCCTGGCTACACCTTC
. | TRBJ1-2 | TRBV19 | . | CASSIGPEDYGYTF | TGTGCCAGTAGTATTGGGCCAGAGGACTATGGCTACACCTTC
. | TRBJ2-4 | TRBV6-5 | . | CASSYWGWSRPDEDIQYF | TGTGCCAGCAGTTACTGGGGGTGGAGCAGACCTGATGAGGACATTCAGTACTTC
. | TRBJ1-5 | TRBV2 | . | CASSQGRIDSNQPQHF | TGTGCCAGCAGTCAGGGACGGATCGATAGCAATCAGCCCCAGCATTTT
. | TRBJ1-1 | TRBV29-1 | . | CSSSYRETPEAFF | TGCAGCTCCTCTTACCGGGAGACTCCTGAAGCTTTCTTT
once | TRBJ2-3 | TRBV5-1 | . | CASSGTVSTDTQYF | TGCGCCAGCAGCGGCACGGTGAGCACAGATACGCAGTATTTT
. | TRBJ1-5 | TRBV23-1 | . | CASSQIPRGSNQPQHF | TGCGCCAGCAGTCAAATACCACGGGGTAGCAATCAGCCCCAGCATTTT
. | TRBJ2-1 | TRBV4-1 | TRBD1 | CASSPRGQWTSYNEQFF | TGCGCCAGCAGCCCGAGGGGACAGTGGACATCCTACAATGAGCAGTTCTTC
. | TRBJ2-5 | TRBV20-1 | . | CSANKGRQETQYF | TGCAGTGCTAATAAGGGACGGCAAGAGACCCAGTACTTC
. | TRBJ2-7 | TRBV2 | TRBD1 | CASRRQGTYEQYF | TGTGCCAGCAGACGACAGGGAACCTACGAGCAGTACTTC
. | TRBJ2-7 | TRBV28 | TRBD1 | CASKDPGGGIYEQYF | TGTGCCAGCAAAGATCCAGGGGGCGGTATCTACGAGCAGTACTTC
. | TRBJ2-7 | TRBV29-1 | . | CSVLQGGSYEQYF | TGCAGCGTTTTGCAGGGGGGGAGCTACGAGCAGTACTTC
. | TRBJ1-2 | TRBV29-1 | TRBD1 | CSAVGDRAYGYTF | TGCAGCGCCGTCGGGGACAGGGCCTATGGCTACACCTTC
. | TRBJ1-3 | TRBV4-3 | . | CASSRAPGSSGNTIYF | TGCGCCAGCAGCCGAGCACCAGGGAGCTCTGGAAACACCATATATTTT
. | TRBJ2-5 | TRBV2 | TRBD2 | CASISRRGGGETQYF | TGTGCCAGCATCTCTCGGCGGGGGGGTGGGGAGACCCAGTACTTC
. | TRBJ2-3 | TRBV5-4 | TRBD1 | CASSETGRDTQYF | TGTGCCAGCAGCGAGACAGGGAGAGATACGCAGTATTTT
once | TRBJ1-3 | TRBV30 | . | CAWSVLGQDAWASVGQRNTIYF | TGTGCCTGGAGTGTACTAGGGCAGGATGCTTGGGCAAGCGTGGGGCAAAGAAACACCATATATTTT
. | TRBJ1-2 | TRBV20-1 | . | CSARTPPGRGTYGYTF | TGCAGTGCTCGTACTCCTCCAGGGAGGGGGACCTATGGCTACACCTTC
. | TRBJ2-2 | TRBV5-6 | . | CASSLRGGGTGELFF | TGTGCCAGCAGCTTGCGGGGAGGGGGCACCGGGGAGCTGTTTTTT
. | TRBJ2-2 | TRBV9 | TRBD2 | CASSPKWASGGSNTGELFF | TGTGCCAGCAGCCCTAAGTGGGCTAGCGGGGGTTCGAACACCGGGGAGCTGTTTTTT
. | TRBJ2-2 | TRBV5-4 | TRBD1 | CASSVGGTGGYAGELFF | TGTGCCAGCAGCGTGGGAGGGACAGGGGGCTACGCCGGGGAGCTGTTTTTT
. | TRBJ1-5 | TRBV6-5 | . | CASRRDGSGQPQHF | TGTGCCAGCAGACGTGACGGGTCTGGTCAGCCCCAGCATTTT
. | TRBJ2-7 | TRBV28 | . | CASTRPNSYEQYF | TGTGCCAGCACCAGGCCCAACTCCTACGAGCAGTACTTC
. | TRBJ2-3 | TRBV2 | . | CASRTGNTDTQYF | TGTGCCAGCAGGACAGGCAACACAGATACGCAGTATTTT
. | TRBJ1-6 | TRBV7-2 | . | CASSLVSGGSYNSPLHF | TGTGCCAGCAGCTTAGTTTCTGGGGGCTCCTATAATTCACCCCTCCACTTT
. | TRBJ2-7 | TRBV27 | . | CASSSTITGEQYF | TGTGCCAGCAGTTCGACCATTACAGGGGAGCAGTACTTC
. | TRBJ1-6 | TRBV2 | TRBD1 | CASSETGGRSPLHF | TGTGCCAGCAGTGAAACAGGGGGCAGGTCACCCCTCCACTTT
. | TRBJ1-4 | TRBV5-1 | . | CASSLGQLNEKLFF | TGCGCCAGCAGCTTGGGACAGCTCAATGAAAAACTGTTTTTT
once | TRBJ1-2 | TRBV30 | . | CAWSVDGHPYGYTF | TGTGCCTGGAGTGTGGACGGACATCCCTATGGCTACACCTTC
once | TRBJ2-7 | TRBV30 | TRBD1 | CAWCGQGVYEQYF | TGTGCCTGGTGTGGACAGGGGGTCTACGAGCAGTACTTC
. | TRBJ1-2 | TRBV20-1 | . | CSARVETPSNYGYTF | TGCAGTGCTAGAGTAGAAACACCGAGTAACTATGGCTACACCTTC
. | TRBJ2-1 | TRBV12-3/TRBV12-4 | TRBD2 | CASSLRDPGTSGWSSYNEQFF | TGTGCCAGCAGTTTAAGGGACCCCGGGACTAGCGGGTGGAGCTCCTACAATGAGCAGTTCTTC
. | TRBJ2-3 | TRBV3-1 | TRBD2 | CASSLREGTQYF | TGTGCCAGCAGCCTGCGGGAGGGCACGCAGTATTTT
. | TRBJ2-7 | TRBV29-1 | TRBD1 | CSASRDRGFYEQYF | TGCAGCGCTTCCCGGGACAGGGGCTTTTACGAGCAGTACTTC
. | TRBJ1-2 | TRBV12-3/TRBV12-4 | . | CASSTDSNYGYTF | TGTGCCAGCAGTACGGACAGTAACTATGGCTACACCTTC
. | TRBJ1-6 | TRBV9 | . | CASSVRSGRYNSPLHF | TGTGCCAGCAGCGTACGGTCGGGGCGTTATAATTCACCCCTCCACTTT
once | TRBJ2-3 | TRBV30 | . | CAWMSRYTDTQYF | TGTGCCTGGATGTCGAGGTACACAGATACGCAGTATTTT
. | TRBJ1-6 | TRBV5-1 | . | CASSPDWGNSPLHF | TGCGCCAGCAGCCCTGACTGGGGGAATTCACCCCTCCACTTT
. | TRBJ1-2 | TRBV19 | TRBD1 | CASRRTGTNYGYTF | TGTGCCAGTAGGCGGACAGGGACTAACTATGGCTACACCTTC
once | TRBJ2-7 | TRBV20-1 | . | CSVGQGYEQYF | TGCAGTGTTGGGCAGGGATACGAGCAGTACTTC
once | TRBJ1-4 | TRBV7-9 | . | CASSLQRSTNEKLFF | TGTGCCAGCAGCTTACAAAGGTCAACTAATGAAAAACTGTTTTTT
. | TRBJ2-3 | TRBV5-1 | . | CASTPYGGPTDTQYF | TGCGCCAGCACCCCTTATGGGGGGCCGACAGATACGCAGTATTTT
once | TRBJ1-2 | TRBV6-1 | TRBD1 | CASSDPGQGSNYGYTF | TGTGCCAGCAGTGACCCAGGACAGGGATCTAACTATGGCTACACCTTC